This TCR beta chain originates from a study of blood T cell repertoires in COVID-19. CDR3 length: 13 residues. Trimming left V 5 bases short and J 7 bases short, with 14 bases between. Germline lookup yields CDR1 MNHEY and CDR2 SVGAGI. The data were produced by immunoSEQ multiplex PCR, yet TCRdb's version contains in-frame clones alone and is incomplete. The data show under 80,000 clones, 90% seen once. This chain joins TRBV6-5 and TRBJ2-5; tentatively, D is TRBD1 (6 bases). Sequencing used peripheral blood. The receptor was derived from a woman older than 75 with active COVID-19. The CDR3 region has the DNA TGTGCCAGCAGTCCTGGGGGCGCCGGGACCCAGTACTTC. It specifies CASSPGGAGTQYF.